Listed below are T cell receptor beta chains from one sample, sequenced in a study of T cell repertoires in cytomegalovirus infection. No cognate antigen is known for these TCRs. TCRdb analysed the reads with MiXCR anew, one entry per CDR3 protein. The sample has some 700,000 distinct CDR3 sequences, around 32% seen once. This specimen was cultured PBMCs, taken from culture after CMV antigen stimulation. Receptors originate from a human donor in good health (CMV status not recorded). Some clones in this sample may be carry-over from other donors' samples. Both conserved end residues are trimmed from each CDR3. A D gene is named only where the DNA matches it firmly. For some rows the clone size is stated as once, few or many, or as a class when expanded; others skip it.

d_call j_call clone_size v_call cdr3_aa
. TRBJ1-5 few TRBV7-2 ASSLMGDQPQH
TRBD2 TRBJ2-5 . TRBV29-1 SARGAGSETQY
. TRBJ2-7 few TRBV7-2 ASSLGQFGTYEQY
TRBD2 TRBJ2-1 . TRBV25-1 ASSERSSGRRNEQF
TRBD1 TRBJ2-6 few TRBV18 ASSSFQGAIPGANVLT
TRBD2 TRBJ2-3 . TRBV4-3 ASSQGLAGGPSTDTQY
. TRBJ1-1 few TRBV6-5 ASSSGLTEAF
. TRBJ1-6 . TRBV19 ASTSWDGLSSYNSPLH
. TRBJ1-1 . TRBV19 ASSIASGAF
. TRBJ2-1 . TRBV2 ASSEEAASSYNEQF
TRBD1 TRBJ1-4 few TRBV7-2 ASSFNRGGKEKLF
. TRBJ2-7 . TRBV11-2 ASSLLPPLLTYSSYEQY
TRBD1 TRBJ1-2 many TRBV12-3/TRBV12-4 ASSDRVLGYGYT
. TRBJ1-1 few TRBV29-1 SVDTGDTEAF
. TRBJ2-2 few TRBV19 ASPTATGELF
TRBD1 TRBJ1-2 . TRBV6-1 ASSRRILGTGAYGYT
TRBD2 TRBJ2-1 . TRBV20-1 SARDQRGGSYNEQF
. TRBJ2-5 few TRBV2 ASRAARLQETQY
TRBD1 TRBJ1-4 few TRBV4-3 ASSQNPYGTGEKLF
. TRBJ2-3 few TRBV7-2 ASSFWLAEPTDTQY
TRBD1 TRBJ2-7 few TRBV7-2 ASSQGTDLPYEQY
. TRBJ1-5 . TRBV6-1 ASSPSFDGRNQPQH
. TRBJ1-1 few TRBV4-2 ASSLQRQGNTEAF
TRBD2 TRBJ2-7 few TRBV12-3/TRBV12-4 ASSNRLAGIYEQY
TRBD1 TRBJ1-1 . TRBV28 ASSLPGQGNTEAF